The sequence of this TCR beta chain was determined in a study of blood T cell repertoires in COVID-19. In the study overall: COVID-19 samples, acute and convalescent, were from the United States, Italy and Spain. In each case, the material was cDNA or gDNA derived from T cells, B-cell-depleted T cells, or PBMCs.

Followed over time, Seattle patients had been enrolled while infection was active. CDR1 and CDR2 from the germline V gene are SGHDN and FVKESK. The CDR3 loop spans 14 amino acids. With V trimmed by 2 bases and J by 9 bases, 6 bases remained unmatched. This table comes from immunoSEQ multiplex PCR, and its TCRdb copy is limited to in-frame clones, with some not included. Among 150,000 to 200,000 clones listed, approximately 93% were seen once. Sequenced: peripheral blood. This receptor was taken from a woman between 55 and 75 years old with COVID-19, enrolled during active disease. This chain links TRBV14 with TRBJ2-1; 8 nucleotides line up with TRBD1. CDR3 region: CASSQPDRAGEQFF. The CDR3 nucleotides are TGTGCCAGCAGCCAACCGGACAGGGCGGGTGAGCAGTTCTTC.